This TCR beta chain was identified in a study of T cells after yellow fever vaccination. Study as a whole: For low cell numbers, libraries were made with SMART-Seq v4 Ultra Low Input.

Trimming cost V 5 bases and J 1 base, with 11 bases left between them. Looked up from germline, CDR1 is MNHEY and CDR2 is SMNVEV (reference sequence). The CDR3 contains 15 residues. This clonotype appeared many times. It was through 5'RACE template switching that TCR cDNA was made, with a universal primer site and UMIs added. From the 5' RACE reads, TCRdb called clonotypes with MiXCR, one entry per CDR3 protein. The sample carries 30,000 to 35,000 distinct CDR3 sequences, approximately 7% recorded once. Overall study results and limits: Clonotypes found in both CD4 and CD8 compartments made up a small share. Almost all vaccine-responding clonotypes went undetected in sorted memory subsets on day 0.

This chain uses TRBV27 with TRBJ2-2; D is undetermined. This material consisted of PBMCs, either bulk or a sorted T-cell subset (CD4+, CD8+, memory, or dextramer-sorted; not recorded which), taken on the day of the first yellow fever vaccination. The receptor comes from a man between 18 and 29 years old who received the YFV17D yellow fever vaccine. This CDR3 reads CASSPLGLNTGELFF. DNA of the CDR3: TGTGCCAGCAGTCCCTTGGGCTTGAACACCGGGGAGCTGTTTTTT.